This T cell receptor (beta chain) was identified during a study of T-cell memory formation after mild COVID-19. At the level of the study: TCR clusters mostly belonged to single donors.

Findings and caveats of the study: Clones that shrank (day 15 to 85) were balanced CD4/CD8, whereas later expanders leaned CD4+. Contracting clones localized mainly to CM and EM when CD4+ and mainly to EMRA when CD8+.

About this clonotype itself: The antigen remains unidentified.

This CDR3 spans 13 amino acids. V dropped 4 bases and J dropped 6 bases, with 12 bases sitting between them. CDR1 and CDR2 (germline): LGHNA, YSLEER. TCR alpha and TCR beta cDNA libraries carrying sample barcodes and UMIs were produced by 5'RACE using constant-segment primers. TCRdb ran MiXCR on the 5' RACE reads and lists one entry per CDR3 protein. The sample lists roughly 450,000 distinct CDR3 sequences; about 20% were seen once. The V call is TRBV4-3, the J call TRBJ1-2; no clear D. Sequencing was done on a sample of PBMCs or a T cell subset sorted from them (not recorded which). The clonotype comes from an adult woman who had mild COVID-19 (a few samples of this study predate the infection). Cell type and time point are not known. CDR3 nucleotides: TGCGCCAGCAGCCTCCGGGCCCAGGATGGCTACACCTTC. This translates into CASSLRAQDGYTF.